The 10 T cell receptor beta chains below all came from one sample that was sequenced in a study of T cell clonotyping in hematopoietic cell transplantation. TCRdb's table, derived via immunoSEQ multiplex PCR, lists solely in-frame clones and lacks some. The table has approximately 41,000 clones, around 85% seen once. The time point denotes: recipient sample about 28 days before transplant, after cytoreduction. This material consisted of peripheral blood mononuclear cells, taken before stem cell transplant. The source is a man aged 60 to 69 with acute myeloid leukemia. Some clones in this sample may be carry-over from other donors' samples.

This chain uses TRBV28 with TRBJ1-4; D not resolved. V gave up 5 bases and J gave up 5 bases, with 18 bases separating them. Germline assignment: CDR1 MDHEN and CDR2 SYDVKM. The length of the CDR3 is 16 residues. The CDR3 reads CASSVAEDGRNEKLFF. Here the CDR3 DNA reads TGTGCCAGCAGTGTAGCTGAGGACGGAAGGAATGAAAAACTGTTTTTT.

This clone turned up a few times. The V gene is TRBV6-6, the J gene TRBJ2-1; D may be TRBD1 (6 bases). The CDR3 extends over 11 amino acids. CDR1 is MNHNY, CDR2 SVGAGI, per germline (reference sequence). Deletions cut 8 bases from V and 10 bases from J, with 12 bases between. This CDR3 reads CASQDSVEQFF. The DNA for the CDR3 is TGTGCCAGCCAGGACAGCGTCGAGCAGTTCTTC.

V gene TRBV5-4 combines with J gene TRBJ1-2; 8 bases align to TRBD1. The junction had 8 bases not matched to a gene; V was cut back by 0 bases and J by 7 bases. Germline CDR1 reads SGHNT; CDR2 reads YYREEE (reference sequence). This CDR3 comprises 15 residues. CDR3 loop: CASSLDPGRGLGYTF. CDR3 DNA sequence: TGTGCCAGCAGCTTGGATCCCGGCAGGGGGCTTGGCTACACCTTC.

V and J are TRBV9 and TRBJ2-7, with 7 bases that match TRBD2. CDR1 and CDR2 (germline): SGDLS, YYNGEE. The CDR3 consists of 14 residues. With 5 bases clipped from V and 5 bases from J, the junction kept 10 bases outside the gene matches. The CDR3 DNA reads TGTGCCAGCAGTCGGCCGGGGGGTGCTAACGAGCAGTACTTC. As protein: CASSRPGGANEQYF.

The V gene is TRBV2, the J gene TRBJ2-7; D call uncertain. The germline gives CDR1 SNHLY, CDR2 FYNNEI. Trimming removed 6 bases from V and 2 bases from J, with 8 bases in between. This CDR3 has 12 amino acids. CDR3 region: CASSRRTYEQYF. The CDR3 region has the DNA TGTGCCAGCAGCCGACGGACCTACGAGCAGTACTTC.

For the CDR3, the DNA is TGTGCCAGCAGTGACCCCGGGACACCCGGCACCGGGGAGCTGTTTTTT. Residues: CASSDPGTPGTGELFF. The chain combines TRBV2 with TRBJ2-2, with D maybe TRBD1 (6 bases). V was cut by 3 bases and J by 4 bases, with 15 bases left in between. This CDR3 region has 16 residues. Germline assignment: CDR1 SNHLY and CDR2 FYNNEI.

The chain recombines TRBV2 with TRBJ1-2; TRBD1 is a possible D gene (6 bases). Trimming took 6 bases from V and 4 from J, leaving 15 bases between them. Per germline, CDR1 SNHLY and CDR2 FYNNEI. The CDR3 totals 14 residues. CDR3: CASSGGPEGYGYTF. CDR3 coding DNA: TGTGCCAGCAGCGGGGGCCCGGAGGGCTATGGCTACACCTTC.

For the CDR3, the DNA is TGTGCCAGCAGCTTAGCCGCAGGGGGACGCGCGGAAAAACTGTTTTTT. It is translated as CASSLAAGGRAEKLFF. This chain joins TRBV7-9 and TRBJ1-4; 7 bases agree with TRBD1. The CDR3 length is 16 residues. CDR1 and CDR2 from the germline V gene are SEHNR and FQNEAQ (reference sequence). With V trimmed by 0 bases and J by 8 bases, 9 bases remained unmatched.

The gene calls are TRBV11-3 and TRBJ2-1; TRBD1 agrees at 8 bases. CDR3 length: 15 residues. Germline trimming cut 5 bases from V and 7 bases from J; bases unmatched to any gene: 10. CDR1 and CDR2 from the germline V gene are SGHNT and YENEEA. CDR3 bases: TGTGCCAGCAGCCCTACAGGGGGTATCAGGAATGAGCAGTTCTTC. This sequence encodes CASSPTGGIRNEQFF.

The chain recombines TRBV7-2 with TRBJ1-5; D unclear. In germline, CDR1 is SGHTA, CDR2 FQGNSA. This CDR3 contains 16 residues. The V and J ends lost 3 bases and 1 base respectively, with 13 bases between them. CDR3 coding DNA: TGTGCCAGCAGCTTTTTGGAAGGCGCAAGCAATCAGCCCCAGCATTTT. The encoded protein is CASSFLEGASNQPQHF.